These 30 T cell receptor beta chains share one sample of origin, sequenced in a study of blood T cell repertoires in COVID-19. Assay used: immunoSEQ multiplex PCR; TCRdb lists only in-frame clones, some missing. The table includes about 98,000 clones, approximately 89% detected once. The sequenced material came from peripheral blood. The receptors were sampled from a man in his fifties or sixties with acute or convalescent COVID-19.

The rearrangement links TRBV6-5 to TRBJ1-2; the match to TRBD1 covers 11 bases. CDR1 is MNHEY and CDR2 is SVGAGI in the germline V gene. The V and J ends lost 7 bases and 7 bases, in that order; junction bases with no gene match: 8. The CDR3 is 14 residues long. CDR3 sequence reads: CASTNTGTGGGYTF. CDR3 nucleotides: TGTGCCAGCACTAATACCGGGACAGGGGGTGGCTACACCTTC.

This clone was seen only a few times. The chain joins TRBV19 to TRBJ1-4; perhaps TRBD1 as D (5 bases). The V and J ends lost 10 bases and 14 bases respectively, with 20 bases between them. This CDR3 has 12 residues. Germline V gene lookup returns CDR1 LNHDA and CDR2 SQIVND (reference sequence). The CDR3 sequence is CATGIGDSRLFF. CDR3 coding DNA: TGTGCCACCGGTATAGGGGACTCTAGGCTGTTTTTT.

The CDR3 region is CASSVSGIGELFF. The CDR3 DNA follows: TGTGCCAGCAGCGTCAGCGGGATCGGGGAGCTGTTTTTT. The gene calls are TRBV9 and TRBJ2-2; TRBD2 matches 7 bases. The CDR3 length is 13 residues. Germline V gene lookup returns CDR1 SGDLS and CDR2 YYNGEE. J was trimmed by 7 bases and V by 2 bases; bases with no gene match: 2. Together with reference TRBV9 and TRBJ2-2, the CDR3 gives the full variable domain: DSGVTQTPKHLITATGQRVTLRCSPRSGDLSVYWYQQSLDQGLQFLIQYYNGEERAKGNILERFSAQQFPDLHSELNLSSLELGDSALYFCASSVSGIGELFFGEGSRLTVL.

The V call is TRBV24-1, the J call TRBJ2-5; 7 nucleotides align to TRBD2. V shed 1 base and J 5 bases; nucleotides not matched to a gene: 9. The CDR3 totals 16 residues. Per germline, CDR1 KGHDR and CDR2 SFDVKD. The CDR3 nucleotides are TGTGCCACCAGTGATTTTCGGGCGGGAGCGCTTGAGACCCAGTACTTC. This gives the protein CATSDFRAGALETQYF.

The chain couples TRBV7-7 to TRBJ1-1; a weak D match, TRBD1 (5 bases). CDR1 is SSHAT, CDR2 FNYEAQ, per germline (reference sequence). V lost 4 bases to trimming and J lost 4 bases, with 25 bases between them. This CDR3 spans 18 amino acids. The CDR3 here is CASSSSDTRGSRPTEAFF. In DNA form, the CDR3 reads TGTGCCAGCAGCTCTAGCGACACGAGGGGATCCAGGCCCACTGAAGCTTTCTTT.

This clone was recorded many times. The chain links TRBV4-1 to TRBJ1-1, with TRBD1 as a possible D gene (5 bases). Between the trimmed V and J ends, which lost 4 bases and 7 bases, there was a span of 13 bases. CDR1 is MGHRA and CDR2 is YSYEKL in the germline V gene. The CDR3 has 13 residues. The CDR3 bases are TGCGCCAGCAGCCCTATTGGGACTGTTGAAGCTTTCTTT. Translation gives CASSPIGTVEAFF.

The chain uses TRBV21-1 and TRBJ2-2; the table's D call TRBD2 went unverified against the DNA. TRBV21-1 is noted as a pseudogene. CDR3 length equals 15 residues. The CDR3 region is CASRTGLADTGELFF. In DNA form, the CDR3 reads TGTGCCAGCAGAACGGGACTAGCGGACACCGGGGAGCTGTTTTTT.

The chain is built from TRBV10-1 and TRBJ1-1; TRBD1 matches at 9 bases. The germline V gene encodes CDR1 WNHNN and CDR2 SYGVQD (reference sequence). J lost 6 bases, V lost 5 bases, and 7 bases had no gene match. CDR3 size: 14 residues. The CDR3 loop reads CASSKDRGTAEAFF. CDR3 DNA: TGCGCCAGCAGTAAGGACAGGGGTACAGCTGAAGCTTTCTTT.

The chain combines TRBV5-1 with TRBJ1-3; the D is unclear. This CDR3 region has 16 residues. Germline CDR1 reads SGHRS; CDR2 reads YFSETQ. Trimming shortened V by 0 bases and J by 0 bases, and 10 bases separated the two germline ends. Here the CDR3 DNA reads TGCGCCAGCAGCTTGGCCCCGGTTTCCTCTGGAAACACCATATATTTT. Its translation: CASSLAPVSSGNTIYF.

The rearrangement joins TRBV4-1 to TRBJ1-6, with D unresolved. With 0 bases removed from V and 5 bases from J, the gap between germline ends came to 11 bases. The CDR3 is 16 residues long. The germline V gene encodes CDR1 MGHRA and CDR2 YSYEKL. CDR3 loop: CASSQDSGRDNSPLHF. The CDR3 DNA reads TGCGCCAGCAGCCAAGATAGCGGGCGGGATAATTCACCCCTCCACTTT.

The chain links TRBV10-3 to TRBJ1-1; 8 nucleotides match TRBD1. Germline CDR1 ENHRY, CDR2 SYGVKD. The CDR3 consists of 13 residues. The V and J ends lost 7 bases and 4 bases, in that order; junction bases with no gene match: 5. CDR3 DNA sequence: TGTGCCATCAACGGACAGGGTGGCACTGAAGCTTTCTTT. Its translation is CAINGQGGTEAFF.

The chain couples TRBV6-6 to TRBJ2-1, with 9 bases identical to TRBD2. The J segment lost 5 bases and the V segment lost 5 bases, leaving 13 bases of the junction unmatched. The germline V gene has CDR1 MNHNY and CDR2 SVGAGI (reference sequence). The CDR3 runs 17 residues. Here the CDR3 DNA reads TGTGCCAGCAGTCCGGGACTAGCAGCATATATCGACAATGAGCAGTTCTTC. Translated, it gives CASSPGLAAYIDNEQFF.

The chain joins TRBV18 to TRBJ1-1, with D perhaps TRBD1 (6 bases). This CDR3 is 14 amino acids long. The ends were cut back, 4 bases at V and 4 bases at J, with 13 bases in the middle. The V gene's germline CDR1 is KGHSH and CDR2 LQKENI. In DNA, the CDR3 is TGTGCCAGCTCACAGGGGGTTGGTGTCACTGAAGCTTTCTTT. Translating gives CASSQGVGVTEAFF. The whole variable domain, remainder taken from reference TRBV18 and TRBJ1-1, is NAGVMQNPRHLVRRRGQEARLRCSPMKGHSHVYWYRQLPEEGLKFMVYLQKENIIDESGMPKERFSAEFPKEGPSILRIQQVVRGDSAAYFCASSQGVGVTEAFFGQGTRLTVV.

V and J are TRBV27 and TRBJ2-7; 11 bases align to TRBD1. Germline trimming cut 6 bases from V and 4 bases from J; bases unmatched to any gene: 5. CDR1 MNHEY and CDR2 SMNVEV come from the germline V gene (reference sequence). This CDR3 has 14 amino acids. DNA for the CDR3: TGTGCCAGCAGGGGGGACAGGGGGAAATACGAGCAGTACTTC. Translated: CASRGDRGKYEQYF.

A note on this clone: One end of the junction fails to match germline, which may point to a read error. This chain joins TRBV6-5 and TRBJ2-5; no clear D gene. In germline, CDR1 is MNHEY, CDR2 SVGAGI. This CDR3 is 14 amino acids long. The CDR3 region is CASSDSGVGETQYF. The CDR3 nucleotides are TGTGCCAGCAGTGACTCAGGTGTCGGGGAGACCCAGTACTTC.

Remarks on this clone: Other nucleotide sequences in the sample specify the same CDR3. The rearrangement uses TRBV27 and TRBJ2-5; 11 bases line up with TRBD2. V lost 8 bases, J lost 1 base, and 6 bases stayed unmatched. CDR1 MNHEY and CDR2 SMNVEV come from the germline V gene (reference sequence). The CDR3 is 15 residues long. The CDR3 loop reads CASGGLAGLQETQYF. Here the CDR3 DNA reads TGTGCCAGCGGTGGACTAGCGGGCCTCCAAGAGACCCAGTACTTC.

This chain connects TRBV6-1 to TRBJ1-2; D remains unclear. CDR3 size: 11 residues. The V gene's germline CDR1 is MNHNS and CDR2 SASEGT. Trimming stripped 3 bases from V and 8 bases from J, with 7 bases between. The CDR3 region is CASSEGWGYTF. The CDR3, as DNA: TGTGCCAGCAGTGAGGGCTGGGGCTACACCTTC.

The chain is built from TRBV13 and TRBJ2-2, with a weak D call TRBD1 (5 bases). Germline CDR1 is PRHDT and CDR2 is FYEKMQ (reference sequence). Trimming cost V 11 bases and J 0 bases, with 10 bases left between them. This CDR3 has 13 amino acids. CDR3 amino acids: CAGQTTNTGELFF. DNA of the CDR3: TGTGCCGGACAAACAACGAACACCGGGGAGCTGTTTTTT.

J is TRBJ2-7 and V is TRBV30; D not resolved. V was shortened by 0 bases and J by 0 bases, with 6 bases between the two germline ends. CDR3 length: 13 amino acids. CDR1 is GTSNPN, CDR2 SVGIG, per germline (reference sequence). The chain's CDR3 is CAWSVSSSYEQYF. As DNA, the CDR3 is TGTGCCTGGAGTGTAAGTAGCTCCTACGAGCAGTACTTC. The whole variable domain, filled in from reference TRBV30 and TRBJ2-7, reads SQTIHQWPATLVQPVGSPLSLECTVEGTSNPNLYWYRQAAGRGLQLLFYSVGIGQISSEVPQNLSASRPQDRQFILSSKKLLLSDSGFYLCAWSVSSSYEQYFGPGTRLTVT.

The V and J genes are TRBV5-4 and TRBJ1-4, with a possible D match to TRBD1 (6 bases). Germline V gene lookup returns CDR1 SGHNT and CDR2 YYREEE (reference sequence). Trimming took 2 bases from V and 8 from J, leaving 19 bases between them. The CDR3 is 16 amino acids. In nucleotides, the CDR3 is TGTGCCAGCAGCTTTACTCTACAGGGAGGGGACGAAAAACTGTTTTTT. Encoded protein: CASSFTLQGGDEKLFF. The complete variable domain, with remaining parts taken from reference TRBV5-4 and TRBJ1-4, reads ETGVTQSPTHLIKTRGQQVTLRCSSQSGHNTVSWYQQALGQGPQFIFQYYREEENGRGNFPPRFSGLQFPNYSSELNVNALELDDSALYLCASSFTLQGGDEKLFFGSGTQLSVL.

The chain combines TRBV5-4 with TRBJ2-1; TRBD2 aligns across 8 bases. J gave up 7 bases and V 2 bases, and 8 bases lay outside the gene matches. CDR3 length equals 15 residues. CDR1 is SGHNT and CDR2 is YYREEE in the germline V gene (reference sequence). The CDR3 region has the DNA TGTGCCAGCAGCTTCAAAGCGGGAGTGGATAATGAGCAGTTCTTC. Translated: CASSFKAGVDNEQFF.

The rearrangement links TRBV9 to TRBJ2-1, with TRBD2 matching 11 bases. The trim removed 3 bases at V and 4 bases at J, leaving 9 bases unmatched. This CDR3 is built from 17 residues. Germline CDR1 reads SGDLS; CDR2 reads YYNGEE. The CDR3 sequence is CASSGGTSGGAYNEQFF. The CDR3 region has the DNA TGTGCCAGCAGCGGGGGGACTAGCGGAGGGGCTTACAATGAGCAGTTCTTC.

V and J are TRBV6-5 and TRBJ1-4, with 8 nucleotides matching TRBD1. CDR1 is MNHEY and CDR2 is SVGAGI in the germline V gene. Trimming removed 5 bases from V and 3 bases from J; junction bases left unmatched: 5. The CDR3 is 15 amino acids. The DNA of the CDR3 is TGTGCCAGCAGTCAACAGGGGGGGCCTAATGAAAAACTGTTTTTT. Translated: CASSQQGGPNEKLFF.

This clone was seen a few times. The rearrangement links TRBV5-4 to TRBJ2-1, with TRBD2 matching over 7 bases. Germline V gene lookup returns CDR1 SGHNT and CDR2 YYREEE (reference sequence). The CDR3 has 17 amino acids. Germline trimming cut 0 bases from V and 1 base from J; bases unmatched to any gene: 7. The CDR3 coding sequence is TGTGCCAGCAGCTTGGGGGGCGGGAGCGGGTCCTACAATGAGCAGTTCTTC. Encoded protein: CASSLGGGSGSYNEQFF.

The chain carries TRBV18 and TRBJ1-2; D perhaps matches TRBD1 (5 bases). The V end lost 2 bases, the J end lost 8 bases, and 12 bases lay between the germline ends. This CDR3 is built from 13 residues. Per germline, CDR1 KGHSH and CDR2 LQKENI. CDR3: CASSPGQPGGYTF. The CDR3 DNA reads TGTGCCAGCTCACCAGGTCAACCAGGGGGCTACACCTTC.

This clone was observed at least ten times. CDR3 protein: CASTQEGWNTEAFF. The CDR3 DNA sequence: TGTGCCAGCACCCAGGAGGGGTGGAACACTGAAGCTTTCTTT. The rearrangement links TRBV25-1 to TRBJ1-1; the D gene is possibly TRBD1 (5 bases). Germline V CDR1 and CDR2: MGHDK, SYGVNS. This CDR3 contains 14 residues. Trimming stripped 7 bases from V and 1 base from J, with 13 bases between.

The CDR3 loop reads CASSRQASSYGYTF. The DNA for the CDR3 is TGTGCCAGTAGTCGACAGGCCTCAAGCTATGGCTACACCTTC. J is TRBJ1-2 and V is TRBV19, with D possibly matching TRBD1 (6 bases). The CDR3 loop spans 14 amino acids. CDR1 and CDR2 (germline): LNHDA, SQIVND (reference sequence). The V gene lost 5 bases and the J gene lost 4 bases, with 14 bases spanning the gap.

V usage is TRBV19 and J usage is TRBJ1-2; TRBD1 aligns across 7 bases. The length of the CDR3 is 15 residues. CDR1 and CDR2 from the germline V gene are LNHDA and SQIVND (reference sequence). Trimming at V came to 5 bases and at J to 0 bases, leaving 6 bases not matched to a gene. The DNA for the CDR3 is TGTGCCAGTAGTCCCCGAGGGACAGCTAACTATGGCTACACCTTC. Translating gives CASSPRGTANYGYTF. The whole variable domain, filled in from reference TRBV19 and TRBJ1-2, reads DGGITQSPKYLFRKEGQNVTLSCEQNLNHDAMYWYRQDPGQGLRLIYYSQIVNDFQKGDIAEGYSVSREKKESFPLTVTSAQKNPTAFYLCASSPRGTANYGYTFGSGTRLTVV.

The CDR3 DNA reads TGTGCCAGCAGCCCTAGGGGCGCCGCGAACTATGGCTACACCTTC. Its protein is CASSPRGAANYGYTF. The chain employs TRBV28 and TRBJ1-2, with D possibly matching TRBD1 (5 bases). Germline lookup yields CDR1 MDHEN and CDR2 SYDVKM. V was clipped by 6 bases and J by 2 bases, with 16 bases between them. This CDR3 is built from 15 residues.

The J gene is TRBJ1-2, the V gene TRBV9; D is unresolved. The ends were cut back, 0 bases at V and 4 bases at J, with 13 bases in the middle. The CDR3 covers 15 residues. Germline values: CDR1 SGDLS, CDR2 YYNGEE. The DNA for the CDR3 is TGTGCCAGCAGCGTAGGCGGGGAGATGGCCTATGGCTACACCTTC. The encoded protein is CASSVGGEMAYGYTF.